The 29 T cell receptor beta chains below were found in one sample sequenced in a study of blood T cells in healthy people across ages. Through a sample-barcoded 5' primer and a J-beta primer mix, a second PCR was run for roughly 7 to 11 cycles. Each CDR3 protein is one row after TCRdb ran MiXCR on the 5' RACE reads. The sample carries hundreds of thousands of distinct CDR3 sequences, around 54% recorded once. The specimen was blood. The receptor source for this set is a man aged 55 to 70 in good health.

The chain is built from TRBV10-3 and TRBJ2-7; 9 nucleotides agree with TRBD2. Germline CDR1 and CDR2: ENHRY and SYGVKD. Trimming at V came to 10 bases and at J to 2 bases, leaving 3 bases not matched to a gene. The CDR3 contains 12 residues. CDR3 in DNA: TGTGCCACCCGCGGGGGGGCCTACGAGCAGTACTTC. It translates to CATRGGAYEQYF.

CDR3 nucleotide sequence: TGCAGTGCTAGAGATCGACGGAGGACTAATGAAAAACTGTTTTTT. Translating gives CSARDRRRTNEKLFF. The gene calls are TRBV20-1 and TRBJ1-4; D is undetermined. The length of the CDR3 is 15 residues. V was pared by 0 bases and J by 2 bases, with 10 bases between. Germline CDR1 DFQATT, CDR2 SNEGSKA (reference sequence).

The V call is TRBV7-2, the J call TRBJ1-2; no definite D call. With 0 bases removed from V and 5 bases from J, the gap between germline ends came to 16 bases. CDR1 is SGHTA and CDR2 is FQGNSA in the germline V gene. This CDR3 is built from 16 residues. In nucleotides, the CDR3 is TGTGCCAGCAGCTTAGCGAGCGGCAGTTCCAGATATGGCTACACCTTC. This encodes CASSLASGSSRYGYTF.

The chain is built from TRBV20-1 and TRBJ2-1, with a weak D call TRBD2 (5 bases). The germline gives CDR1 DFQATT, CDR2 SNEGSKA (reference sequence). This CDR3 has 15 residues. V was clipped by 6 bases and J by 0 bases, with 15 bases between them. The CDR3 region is CSANNGLLSYNEQFF. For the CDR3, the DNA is TGCAGTGCCAACAACGGACTGCTCTCCTACAATGAGCAGTTCTTC.

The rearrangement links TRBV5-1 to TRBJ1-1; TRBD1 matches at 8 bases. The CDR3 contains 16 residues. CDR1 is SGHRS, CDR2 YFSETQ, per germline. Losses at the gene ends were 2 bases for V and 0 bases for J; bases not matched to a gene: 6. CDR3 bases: TGCGCCAGCAGCTTAGGGACAGGAGCTATGAACACTGAAGCTTTCTTT. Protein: CASSLGTGAMNTEAFF. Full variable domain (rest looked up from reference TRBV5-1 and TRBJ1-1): KAGVTQTPRYLIKTRGQQVTLSCSPISGHRSVSWYQQTPGQGLQFLFEYFSETQRNKGNFPGRFSGRQFSNSRSEMNVSTLELGDSALYLCASSLGTGAMNTEAFFGQGTRLTVV.

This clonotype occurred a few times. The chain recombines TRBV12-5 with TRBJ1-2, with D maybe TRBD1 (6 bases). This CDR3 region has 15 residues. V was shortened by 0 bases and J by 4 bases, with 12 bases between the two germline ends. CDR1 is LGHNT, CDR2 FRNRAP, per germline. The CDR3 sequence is CASGLVQGFGYGYTF. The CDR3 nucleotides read TGTGCTAGTGGTTTGGTACAGGGATTTGGCTATGGCTACACCTTC. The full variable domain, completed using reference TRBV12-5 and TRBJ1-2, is DARVTQTPRHKVTEMGQEVTMRCQPILGHNTVFWYRQTMMQGLELLAYFRNRAPLDDSGMPKDRFSAEMPDATLATLKIQPSEPRDSAVYFCASGLVQGFGYGYTFGSGTRLTVV.

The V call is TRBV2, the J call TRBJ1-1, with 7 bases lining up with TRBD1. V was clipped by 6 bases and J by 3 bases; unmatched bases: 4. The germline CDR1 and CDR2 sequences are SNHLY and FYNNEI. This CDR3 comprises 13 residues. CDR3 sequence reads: CASSRGWDTEAFF. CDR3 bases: TGTGCCAGCAGCAGGGGGTGGGACACTGAAGCTTTCTTT.

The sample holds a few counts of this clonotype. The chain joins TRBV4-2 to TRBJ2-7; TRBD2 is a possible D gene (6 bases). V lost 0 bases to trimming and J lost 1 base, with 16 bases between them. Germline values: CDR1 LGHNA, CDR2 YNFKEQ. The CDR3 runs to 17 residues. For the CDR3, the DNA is TGTGCCAGCAGCCAAGATGAGGGTGGGGAGGAGTCCTACGAGCAGTACTTC. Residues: CASSQDEGGEESYEQYF.

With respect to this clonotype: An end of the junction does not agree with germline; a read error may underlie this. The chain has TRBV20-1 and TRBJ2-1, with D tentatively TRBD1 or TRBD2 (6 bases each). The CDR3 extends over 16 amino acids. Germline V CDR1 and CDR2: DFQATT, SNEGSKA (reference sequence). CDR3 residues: CSAQLVGGPSYTEQFF. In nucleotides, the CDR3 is TGCAGTGCCCAATTGGTGGGGGGCCCCTCCTACACTGAGCAGTTCTTC.

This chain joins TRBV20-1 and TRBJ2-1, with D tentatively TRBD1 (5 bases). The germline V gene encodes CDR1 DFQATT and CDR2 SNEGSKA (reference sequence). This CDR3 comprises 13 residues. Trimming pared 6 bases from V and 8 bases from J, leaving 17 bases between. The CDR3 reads CSAPGQTVDEQFF. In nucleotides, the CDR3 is TGCAGTGCGCCCGGGCAGACAGTCGATGAGCAGTTCTTC.

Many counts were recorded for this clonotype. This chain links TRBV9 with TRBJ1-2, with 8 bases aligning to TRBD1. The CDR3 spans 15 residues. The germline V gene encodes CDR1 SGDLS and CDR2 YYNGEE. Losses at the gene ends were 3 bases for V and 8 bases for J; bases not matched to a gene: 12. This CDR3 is CASSAQQGGLEGYTF. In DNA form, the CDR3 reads TGTGCCAGCAGCGCCCAACAGGGGGGTTTGGAGGGCTACACCTTC.

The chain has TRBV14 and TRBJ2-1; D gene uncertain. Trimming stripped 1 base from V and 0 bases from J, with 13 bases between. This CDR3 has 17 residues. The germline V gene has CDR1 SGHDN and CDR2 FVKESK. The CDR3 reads CASSQGPHLSSYNEQFF. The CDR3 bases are TGTGCCAGCAGCCAAGGTCCCCACTTGAGCTCCTACAATGAGCAGTTCTTC.

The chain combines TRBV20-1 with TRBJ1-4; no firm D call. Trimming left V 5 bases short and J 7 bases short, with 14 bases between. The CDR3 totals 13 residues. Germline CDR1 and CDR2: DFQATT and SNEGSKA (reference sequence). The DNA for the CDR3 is TGCAGTGCTGCACACCGGCGGGGTGAAAAACTGTTTTTT. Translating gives CSAAHRRGEKLFF.

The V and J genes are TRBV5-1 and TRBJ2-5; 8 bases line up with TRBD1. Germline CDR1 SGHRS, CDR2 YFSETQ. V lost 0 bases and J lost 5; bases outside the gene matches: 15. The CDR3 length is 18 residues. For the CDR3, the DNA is TGCGCCAGCAGCTTGGATCTCCGACAGGGGTCGGTTGTGGAGACCCAGTACTTC. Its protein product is CASSLDLRQGSVVETQYF. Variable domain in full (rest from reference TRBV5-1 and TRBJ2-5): KAGVTQTPRYLIKTRGQQVTLSCSPISGHRSVSWYQQTPGQGLQFLFEYFSETQRNKGNFPGRFSGRQFSNSRSEMNVSTLELGDSALYLCASSLDLRQGSVVETQYFGPGTRLLVL.

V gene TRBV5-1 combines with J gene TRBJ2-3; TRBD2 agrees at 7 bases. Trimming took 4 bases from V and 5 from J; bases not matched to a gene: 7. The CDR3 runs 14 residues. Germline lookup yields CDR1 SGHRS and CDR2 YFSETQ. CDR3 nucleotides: TGCGCCAGCAGCGGAGGGTCGGGGGGAGATACGCAGTATTTT. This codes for CASSGGSGGDTQYF.

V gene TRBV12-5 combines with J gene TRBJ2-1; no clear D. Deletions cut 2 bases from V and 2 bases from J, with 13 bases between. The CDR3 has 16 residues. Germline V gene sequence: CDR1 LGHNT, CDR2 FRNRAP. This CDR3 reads CASGLILPPPYNEQFF. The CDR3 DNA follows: TGTGCTAGTGGTTTGATACTCCCTCCTCCCTACAATGAGCAGTTCTTC.

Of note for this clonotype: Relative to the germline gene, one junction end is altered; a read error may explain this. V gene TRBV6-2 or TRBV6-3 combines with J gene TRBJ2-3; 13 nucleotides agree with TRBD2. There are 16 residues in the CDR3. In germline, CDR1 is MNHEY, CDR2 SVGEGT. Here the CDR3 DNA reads TGTGCCAGCAGTTCGCCGGGACTAGCGGGGACAAATACGGAGTATTTT. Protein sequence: CASSSPGLAGTNTEYF.

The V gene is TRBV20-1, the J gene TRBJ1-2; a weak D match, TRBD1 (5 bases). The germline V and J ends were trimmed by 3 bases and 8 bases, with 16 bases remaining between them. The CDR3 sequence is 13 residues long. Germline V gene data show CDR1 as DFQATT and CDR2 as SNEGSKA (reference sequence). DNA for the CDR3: TGCAGTGCTAGGCAACTCCAGGGAAGGGGCTACACCTTC. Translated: CSARQLQGRGYTF.

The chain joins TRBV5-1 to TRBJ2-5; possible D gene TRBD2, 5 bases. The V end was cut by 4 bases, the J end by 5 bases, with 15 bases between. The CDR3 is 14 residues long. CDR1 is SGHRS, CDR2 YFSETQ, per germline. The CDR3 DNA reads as TGCGCCAGCAGCCTAACCCCTCGGGATGAGACCCAGTACTTC. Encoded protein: CASSLTPRDETQYF.

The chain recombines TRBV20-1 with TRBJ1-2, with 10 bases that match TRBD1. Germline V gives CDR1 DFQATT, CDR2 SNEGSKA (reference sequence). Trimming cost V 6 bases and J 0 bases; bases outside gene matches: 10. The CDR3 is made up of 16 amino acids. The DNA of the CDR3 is TGCAGTGCCCCTCGACAGGGGGCCCTTTCTAACTATGGCTACACCTTC. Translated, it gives CSAPRQGALSNYGYTF.

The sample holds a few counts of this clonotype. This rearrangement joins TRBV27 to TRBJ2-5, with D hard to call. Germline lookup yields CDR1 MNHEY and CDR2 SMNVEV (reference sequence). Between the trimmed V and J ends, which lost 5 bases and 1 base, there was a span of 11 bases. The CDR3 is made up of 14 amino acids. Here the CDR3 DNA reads TGTGCCAGCAGTCAGAAGCTGAGCCAAGAGACCCAGTACTTC. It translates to CASSQKLSQETQYF.

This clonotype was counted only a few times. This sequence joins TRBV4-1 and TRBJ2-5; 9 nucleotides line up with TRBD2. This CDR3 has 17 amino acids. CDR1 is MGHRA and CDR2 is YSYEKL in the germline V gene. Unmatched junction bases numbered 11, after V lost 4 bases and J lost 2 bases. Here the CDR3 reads CASSRFTGLALQETQYF. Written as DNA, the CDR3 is TGCGCCAGCAGCCGCTTTACCGGACTAGCGCTTCAAGAGACCCAGTACTTC.

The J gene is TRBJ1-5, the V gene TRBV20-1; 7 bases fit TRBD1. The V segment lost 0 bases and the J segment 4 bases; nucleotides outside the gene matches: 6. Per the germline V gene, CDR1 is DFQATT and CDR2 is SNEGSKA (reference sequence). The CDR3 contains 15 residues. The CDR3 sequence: CSAREPGQINQPQHF. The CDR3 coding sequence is TGCAGTGCTAGAGAACCGGGACAGATAAATCAGCCCCAGCATTTT.

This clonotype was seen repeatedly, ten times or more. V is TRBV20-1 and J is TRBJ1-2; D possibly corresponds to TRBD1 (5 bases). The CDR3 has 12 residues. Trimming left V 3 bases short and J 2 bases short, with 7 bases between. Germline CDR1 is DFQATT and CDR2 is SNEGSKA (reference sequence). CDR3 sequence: CSARTANYGYTF. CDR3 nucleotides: TGCAGTGCTAGGACAGCGAACTATGGCTACACCTTC.

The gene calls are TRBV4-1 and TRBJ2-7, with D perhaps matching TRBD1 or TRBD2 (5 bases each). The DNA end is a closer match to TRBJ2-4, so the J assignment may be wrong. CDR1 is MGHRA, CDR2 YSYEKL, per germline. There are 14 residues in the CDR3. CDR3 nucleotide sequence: TGCGCCAGCAGCCGGGGACGTTCGGGAAACATTCAGTACTTC. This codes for CASSRGRSGNIQYF.

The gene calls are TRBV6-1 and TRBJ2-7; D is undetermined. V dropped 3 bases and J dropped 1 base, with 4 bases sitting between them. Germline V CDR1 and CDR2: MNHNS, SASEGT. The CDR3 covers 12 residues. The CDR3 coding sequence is TGTGCCAGCAGTGATCCGTCCTACGAGCAGTACTTC. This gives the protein CASSDPSYEQYF.

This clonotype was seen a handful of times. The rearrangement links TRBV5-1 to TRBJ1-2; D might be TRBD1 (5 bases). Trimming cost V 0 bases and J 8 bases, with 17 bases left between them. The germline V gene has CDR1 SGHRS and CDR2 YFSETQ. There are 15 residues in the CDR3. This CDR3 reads CASSLALGPHRGYTF. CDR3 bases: TGCGCCAGCAGCTTGGCCCTGGGACCCCACAGAGGCTACACCTTC.

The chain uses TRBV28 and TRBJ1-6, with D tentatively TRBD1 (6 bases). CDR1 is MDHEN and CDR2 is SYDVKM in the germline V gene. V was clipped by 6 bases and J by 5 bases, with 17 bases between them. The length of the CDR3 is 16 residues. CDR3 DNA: TGTGCCAGCAGCCCCTTTCCGGCAGGGGATAATTCACCCCTCCACTTT. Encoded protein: CASSPFPAGDNSPLHF.

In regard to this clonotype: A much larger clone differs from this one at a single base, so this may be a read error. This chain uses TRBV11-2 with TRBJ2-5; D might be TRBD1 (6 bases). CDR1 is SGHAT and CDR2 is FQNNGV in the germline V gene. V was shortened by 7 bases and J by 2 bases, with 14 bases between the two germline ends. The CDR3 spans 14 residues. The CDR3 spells CASKAIRGQETQYF. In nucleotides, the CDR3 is TGTGCCAGCAAGGCAATAAGGGGGCAAGAGACCCAGTACTTC.